This entry features one T cell receptor (beta chain) sequence. The antigen is undetermined. This CDR3 is also generated by other DNA sequences in the sample. cDNA serving as the sequencing template came from extracted, reverse transcribed RNA. Using immunoSEQ multiplex PCR, the repertoire was profiled, and TCRdb retains in-frame clones only, with some absent. The repertoire holds approximately 90,000 clones, with about 70% as singletons. These data come from a study of CD8+ T cells in alopecia areata. The germline V and J ends were trimmed by 0 bases and 7 bases, with 7 bases remaining between them. Looked up from germline, CDR1 is GTSNPN and CDR2 is SVGIG (reference sequence). The CDR3 is made up of 12 amino acids. Regarding treatment: oral pan-JAK inhibitor, 5-10 mg twice daily. Points from the study as a whole: Persistence in scalp and blood during tofacitinib was observed for many expanded lesional clones.

This receptor was obtained from a human donor with alopecia areata. The material sequenced was CD8+ T cells sorted from blood, taken at approximately week 44, from a patient treated with tofacitinib. The chain uses TRBV30 and TRBJ2-1; maybe TRBD2 (6 bases). The CDR3 DNA reads as TGTGCCTGGAGTGTACGGGGGAATGAGCAGTTCTTC. Amino acid sequence: CAWSVRGNEQFF.